What follows describes a single T cell receptor (beta chain). Its antigen remains unidentified. Within one base of it there is no much larger clone, and no base qualities were kept. The data stem from a study of blood T cell repertoires in COVID-19 (dated by TCRdb to 2018 to 2021). In the study overall: Samples from collaborators originated in the United States, Italy and Spain and spanned both the acute and convalescent phases of COVID-19. The prospective study material was composed of cDNA or gDNA derived from T cells, B-cell-depleted T cells, or PBMCs. The dataset comprised deeply sampled blood TCRbeta repertoires from subjects exposed to, actively infected with, or recovered from COVID-19. The repertoires were released in a freely available public database intended as a resource for research on the immune response to SARS-CoV-2. Samples came from the ongoing ImmuneRACE study (first 160 participants) plus 1,254 subjects from 6 global collaborators. Sample metadata almost always included a de-identified subject ID, COVID-19 status, age in years and sex. HLA class I and class II types, where available, came from metadata supplied by the sample provider rather than from assay-based typing. Study-level results and caveats: The amount of clinical and demographic metadata varied by source and participant and was provided uncurated.

The germline V gene (reference sequence) sets CDR1 to GTSNPN and CDR2 to SVGIG. Relative to germline, V is 7 bases shorter and J is 3 bases shorter, with 16 bases between their ends. From its cysteine to its phenylalanine, the CDR3 spans 14 amino acids. The retained sequence is limited to the CDR3, 42 bases, with the frame set at the first base. Whole blood was collected in K2EDTA tubes by collaborating institutions according to the institutions' own protocols. For TCRbeta analysis, collaborator samples were shipped as frozen whole blood, as isolated PBMCs, or as DNA extracted from either sample type. TCRbeta CDR3 regions were amplified from genomic DNA using the immunoSEQ Assay, a bias-controlled multiplex PCR. In the source study's methods: Within the assay, amplification of reference gene primers was used to estimate how many nucleated cells each sample contained. To quantify the absolute abundance of each unique TCRbeta CDR3 rearrangement, sequence reads were collapsed and filtered. For each sample, productive Simpson clonality was calculated as the square root of Simpson's diversity index across productive rearrangements. TCRdb carries this immuneACCESS record with in-frame sequences only. Its versions omit some clonotypes, under half of them owing to an unresolved V gene in the studies checked, with the rest unexplained. That table supplies the V and J calls and clone size; D and trimming were determined from the DNA. The sample yields around 250,000 clones; around 85% were counted once. The ten largest account for under 6.5% of the sample.

The receptor chain draws on TRBV30 and TRBJ1-5, with no D gene named confidently. This TCR derives from a man aged 55 to 70 with acute or convalescent COVID-19. The sample comprised peripheral blood. The nucleotides read TGTGCCTATGCAACGGGGTTAAACAATCAGCCCCAGCATTTT. This gives the protein CAYATGLNNQPQHF.